The clone carrying this TCR beta chain was recorded once. Produced via immunoSEQ multiplex PCR; TCRdb's table is partial and in-frame only. This sample has about 160,000 clones; 85% occur once, and the top ten carry roughly 3%. These data originate in a study of blood T cell repertoires in COVID-19. Study at large: Sample material is recorded as cDNA or gDNA derived from T cells, B-cell-depleted T cells, or PBMCs.

The CDR3 totals 13 residues. Germline lookup yields CDR1 GTSNPN and CDR2 SVGIG (reference sequence). V shed 4 bases and J shed 2 bases, with 11 bases lying between them. This chain connects TRBV30 to TRBJ1-1, with D uncertain. The TCR sequence derives from a human donor with acute or convalescent COVID-19. The donor label of this sample is uncertain. The specimen was peripheral blood. The CDR3 DNA reads TGTGCCTGGAAATATGCTCTAAACACTGAAGCTTTCTTT. It codes for CAWKYALNTEAFF.